This section outlines one TCR beta chain sequence together with its context. Its antigen is not identified. The entry originates in a study of cytomegalovirus exposure and HLA in healthy donors. Study-wide results and caveats: A link between a missense DCLRE1C variant and TCR beta V- and J-gene trimming emerged from a later analysis. Most of the CMV-associated TCR beta chains (in a later analysis) appeared to be HLA-restricted.

PCR involved 60 Vbeta and 13 Jbeta primers. Sequencing was performed with immunoSEQ multiplex PCR; in TCRdb, only in-frame clones are kept and a portion is missing. The repertoire has about 190,000 clones, around 87% of them found once; the top ten carry 1.3%. The CDR3 covers 13 residues. With V trimmed by 7 bases and J by 5 bases, 7 bases remained unmatched. Germline-derived CDR1 and CDR2 are MNHEY and SVGAGI. Sequencing input: PBMCs. The TCR comes from a man aged 30 to 39 in good health and CMV-seronegative. The chain is built from TRBV6-5 and TRBJ2-5, with 7 bases matching TRBD2. The CDR3 spells CASTGGGFETQYF. In DNA form, the CDR3 reads TGTGCCAGCACTGGGGGGGGGTTTGAGACCCAGTACTTC.